This TCR beta chain was observed in a study of T cells expressing NK-cell markers. For the study at large: Among eight sequenced donors, seven carried HCMV seropositivity while one was seronegative.

For each CDR3 protein, TCRdb gives one entry from its re-call of the 5' RACE reads, without DNA. The sample has around 550,000 distinct CDR3 sequences, and its top ten clones hold 3% to 4.5%. Germline CDR1 and CDR2: MRHNA and SNTAGT. The CDR3 runs 16 residues. This sequence originates from a young man in good health. The source material was blood T cells: a sorted CD56 or NKG2C T cell subset, CD4+ or CD8+ T cells, or bulk PBMC T cells (not recorded which). This chain uses TRBV6-4 with TRBJ2-2. CDR3 loop: CASSELGGPRTGELFF.